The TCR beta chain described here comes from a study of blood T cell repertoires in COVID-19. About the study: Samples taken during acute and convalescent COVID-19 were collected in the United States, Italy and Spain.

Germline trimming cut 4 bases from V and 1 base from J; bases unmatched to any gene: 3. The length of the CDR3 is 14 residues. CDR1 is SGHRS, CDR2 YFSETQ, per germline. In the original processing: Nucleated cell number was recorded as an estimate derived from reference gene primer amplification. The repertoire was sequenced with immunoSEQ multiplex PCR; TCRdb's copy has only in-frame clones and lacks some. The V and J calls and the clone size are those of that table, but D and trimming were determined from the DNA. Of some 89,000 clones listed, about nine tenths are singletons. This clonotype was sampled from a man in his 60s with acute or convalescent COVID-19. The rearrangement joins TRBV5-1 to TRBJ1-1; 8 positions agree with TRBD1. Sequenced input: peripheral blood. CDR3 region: CASSPGQGNTEAFF. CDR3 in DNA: TGCGCCAGCAGCCCCGGACAGGGGAACACTGAAGCTTTCTTT. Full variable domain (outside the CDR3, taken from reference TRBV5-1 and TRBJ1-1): KAGVTQTPRYLIKTRGQQVTLSCSPISGHRSVSWYQQTPGQGLQFLFEYFSETQRNKGNFPGRFSGRQFSNSRSEMNVSTLELGDSALYLCASSPGQGNTEAFFGQGTRLTVV.